Below are 5 T cell receptor beta chains sequenced from a single sample in a study of blood T cell repertoires in COVID-19. Repertoires were generated with immunoSEQ multiplex PCR, while TCRdb's copy carries only in-frame clones and drops some. The data contain 81,000 or so clones, roughly 86% of them singletons. Sample: peripheral blood. The receptors shown here come from a man aged 45-60 years with active COVID-19.

This chain joins TRBV7-8 and TRBJ2-7; 13 nucleotides line up with TRBD2. The CDR3 is 16 residues long. V was clipped by 6 bases and J by 3 bases; unmatched bases: 8. The germline V gene has CDR1 SGHVS and CDR2 FQNEAQ. CDR3 sequence: CASRSTSGRASYEQYF. DNA for the CDR3: TGTGCCAGCAGGTCAACTAGCGGGAGGGCCAGCTACGAGCAGTACTTC.

The chain recombines TRBV5-1 with TRBJ2-3, with 7 nucleotides matching TRBD2. CDR1 and CDR2 from the germline V gene are SGHRS and YFSETQ. J gave up 3 bases and V 0 bases, and 7 bases lay outside the gene matches. The CDR3 consists of 16 residues. The CDR3 bases are TGCGCCAGCAGCTTGGCCGGAGCGGGGATAACAGATACGCAGTATTTT. Residues: CASSLAGAGITDTQYF.

V gene TRBV7-2 combines with J gene TRBJ2-4, with D possibly TRBD2 on 5 matching bases. There are 19 residues in the CDR3. The V and J ends lost 0 bases and 0 bases respectively, with 18 bases between them. The germline V gene encodes CDR1 SGHTA and CDR2 FQGNSA. CDR3 bases: TGTGCCAGCAGCTTAGCGCGGCTAGCCCTAGGACTAGCCAAAAACATTCAGTACTTC. Protein sequence: CASSLARLALGLAKNIQYF. The full variable domain, with the rest looked up from reference TRBV7-2 and TRBJ2-4, is GAGVSQSPSNKVTEKGKDVELRCDPISGHTALYWYRQSLGQGLEFLIYFQGNSAPDKSGLPSDRFSAERTGGSVSTLTIQRTQQEDSAVYLCASSLARLALGLAKNIQYFGAGTRLSVL.

The chain employs TRBV18 and TRBJ2-1; D ambiguous. This CDR3 is 12 amino acids long. V lost 3 bases to trimming and J lost 8 bases, with 8 bases between them. Germline CDR1 reads KGHSH; CDR2 reads LQKENI. As DNA, the CDR3 is TGTGCCAGCTCACCCAGCCAGGATGAGCAGTTCTTC. It is translated as CASSPSQDEQFF. The variable domain in full, with the rest retrieved from reference TRBV18 and TRBJ2-1, is NAGVMQNPRHLVRRRGQEARLRCSPMKGHSHVYWYRQLPEEGLKFMVYLQKENIIDESGMPKERFSAEFPKEGPSILRIQQVVRGDSAAYFCASSPSQDEQFFGPGTRLTVL.

The chain carries TRBV11-2 and TRBJ2-7; 16 bases fit TRBD2. J lost 6 bases, V lost 5 bases, and 7 bases had no gene match. The CDR3 is 16 amino acids. Looked up from germline, CDR1 is SGHAT and CDR2 is FQNNGV. CDR3 amino acids: CASSAQGLAGGIEQYF. The CDR3, as DNA: TGTGCCAGCAGCGCCCAGGGACTAGCGGGAGGGATCGAGCAGTACTTC.